This T cell receptor (beta chain) was retrieved from a study of T cell responses to AZD1222 COVID-19 vaccine. Study conclusions and caveats: Spike as a whole was targeted by vaccine-associated CD4 TCRs, dominant at 160-218 and 743-854. Unmutated variant regions are reportedly the target of nearly half of TCRs that are spike-specific. Only a handful of AZD1222 recipients were seropositive at baseline. Mostly white British, mostly female donors; authors suggested clonal diversity may be underestimated.

The CDR3 is made up of 13 amino acids. Looked up from germline, CDR1 is SGHTA and CDR2 is FQGNSA. With 1 base removed from V and 6 bases from J, the gap between germline ends came to 7 bases. Sequencing was performed with immunoSEQ multiplex PCR; in TCRdb, only in-frame clones are kept and a portion is missing. The data contain approximately 130,000 clones, 85% to 95% of them seen just once; the ten biggest clones take up 1.6%. Details on this clone: Its antigen is undetermined.

The chain carries TRBV7-2 and TRBJ2-1; no clear D. The sequencing used peripheral blood, collected on day 0 of AZD1222 vaccination. The clonotype was recovered from an adult in good health. Here the CDR3 reads CASSLGVGNEQFF. The CDR3 DNA follows: TGTGCCAGCAGCTTAGGAGTTGGCAATGAGCAGTTCTTC.